This T cell receptor beta chain comes out of a study of spatial heterogeneity in lung cancer. As for the study in general: Sequence detection consistently recorded a greater number of beta-chain than alpha-chain sequences.

Study-wide results and limits: Tumors with more nonsynonymous mutations had more expanded intratumoral alpha and beta TCRs. Expanded TCRs classified as ubiquitous or regional were counted, and these counts tracked ubiquitous and regional nonsynonymous mutations, respectively. Approximate estimated coverage of tumor T cells amounted to around 6.9% for alpha and approximately 13% for beta chains.

This clonotype is medium-sized (0.01 to 0.1%) within its sample. Antigen: not known. The CDR3 contains 16 residues. The V gene end was trimmed by 6 bases and the J gene end by 5 bases; junction bases not matched to a gene: 7. CDR1 is MNHNY, CDR2 SVGAGI, per germline (reference sequence). MiXCR, run by TCRdb on the 5' RACE reads, gives a single entry per CDR3 protein. This sample has a few thousand distinct CDR3 sequences, with 8% to 10% found just once. As to time point: sample taken at primary tumor resection. Sequencing was performed on lung tumor tissue, taken at surgery. The receptor's source is a female donor with early-stage non-small cell lung cancer. The chain is built from TRBV6-6 and TRBJ1-4; 12 nucleotides align to TRBD1. The DNA of the CDR3 is TGTGCCAGCAGAGGGACAGGGGGCGGTCGGAATGAAAAACTGTTTTTT. It yields the protein CASRGTGGGRNEKLFF.